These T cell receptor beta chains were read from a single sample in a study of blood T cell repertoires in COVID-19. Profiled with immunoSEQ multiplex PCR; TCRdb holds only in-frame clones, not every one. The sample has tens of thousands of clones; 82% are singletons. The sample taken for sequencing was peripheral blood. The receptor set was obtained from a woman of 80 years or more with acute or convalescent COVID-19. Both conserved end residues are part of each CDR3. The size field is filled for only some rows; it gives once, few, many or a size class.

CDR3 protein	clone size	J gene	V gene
CASSAPGPRDSTCWEQYF	-	TRBJ2-7	TRBV28
CASSLEGLGRELFF	-	TRBJ2-2	TRBV11-2
CASSQDVQGGREKLFF	-	TRBJ1-4	TRBV4-1
CASSFVSGGRSGYTF	-	TRBJ1-2	TRBV28
CATRDTLNTEAFF	-	TRBJ1-1	TRBV6-5
CASSIGTGNTEAFF	few	TRBJ1-1	TRBV19
CASSLGRLAAPSTDTQYF	-	TRBJ2-3	TRBV11-2
CASSPFLGQGPEQYF	-	TRBJ2-7	TRBV6-5
CSVDKRGPNTGELFF	-	TRBJ2-2	TRBV29-1
CATSDRSDQPQHF	once	TRBJ1-5	TRBV24-1
CASSYVGGQDPYEQYF	-	TRBJ2-7	TRBV6-7
CASSAAGREGNEQFF	few	TRBJ2-1	TRBV28
CASSLLGQDGYGYTF	-	TRBJ1-2	TRBV6-6
CASSLGQGTFGEQYF	-	TRBJ2-7	TRBV5-1
CASSSQENTEAFF	-	TRBJ1-1	TRBV5-1
CASSGILGGVGGYTF	-	TRBJ1-2	TRBV5-6
CASSEGGTVNEKLFF	-	TRBJ1-4	TRBV6-1
CASSGTRFGHPNTGELFF	-	TRBJ2-2	TRBV19
CASSPGQTHAEAFF	few	TRBJ1-1	TRBV5-1
CATSDWTGNEQFF	-	TRBJ2-1	TRBV24-1
CASSLAEGSGAYEQYF	-	TRBJ2-7	TRBV5-1
CASSPQRGEQFF	-	TRBJ2-1	TRBV11-2
CASSLDSRDEQFF	few	TRBJ2-1	TRBV7-9
CASSTQGDNTGELFF	-	TRBJ2-2	TRBV9
CASSQRGEYEQYF	-	TRBJ2-7	TRBV3-1/TRBV3-2
CASSQEFGTGRNSPLHF	-	TRBJ1-6	TRBV3-1/TRBV3-2
CASSLASGKETQYF	-	TRBJ2-5	TRBV7-9
CASSLMGGDGYTF	-	TRBJ1-2	TRBV5-1
CASTTAGSYGYTF	-	TRBJ1-2	TRBV6-5
CASSATSGRAETQYF	-	TRBJ2-5	TRBV9
CASSIQRTAGGYGYTF	-	TRBJ1-2	TRBV19
CASSERGRTAITEAFF	-	TRBJ1-1	TRBV6-1
CASRPGQGAEKLFF	-	TRBJ1-4	TRBV9
CASSLGLAGGLTGELFF	once	TRBJ2-2	TRBV13
CASSHVAGDSNQPQHF	-	TRBJ1-5	TRBV4-1
CASSLGAGTGGQPQHF	once	TRBJ1-5	TRBV5-1
CASSLGQGYDEQYF	-	TRBJ2-7	TRBV5-1
CASSAEFSGGATIQYF	-	TRBJ2-4	TRBV9
CASSESPGGGSTDTQYF	few	TRBJ2-3	TRBV10-1
CALGRGVEQYF	-	TRBJ2-7	TRBV2
CASSLQPGQEANNYGYTF	-	TRBJ1-2	TRBV5-1
CASSLSVRVAGYNEQFF	-	TRBJ2-1	TRBV7-9
CASSSHTQGAPETQYF	-	TRBJ2-5	TRBV28
CASIGQGSETQYF	-	TRBJ2-5	TRBV6-5
CASGDPPGADRRGSPYNEQFF	-	TRBJ2-1	TRBV5-1
CASSLGTSGTQETQYF	-	TRBJ2-5	TRBV5-4
CATGPAGTDTQYF	-	TRBJ2-3	TRBV24-1
CASSLAGTGWQETQYF	once	TRBJ2-5	TRBV5-1
CASTRWPTGAVSNGYTF	-	TRBJ1-2	TRBV27
CSSGIITDTQYF	-	TRBJ2-3	TRBV29-1
CASSRDGGNGQPQHF	-	TRBJ1-5	TRBV7-9
CAAGQGSGNTIYF	-	TRBJ1-3	TRBV7-9
CASSFAAGGPSSYEQYF	once	TRBJ2-7	TRBV28
CAISATRDSPLHF	-	TRBJ1-6	TRBV10-3
CASTLEFRGLYGYTF	once	TRBJ1-2	TRBV6-5
CASSRGDTDTQYF	-	TRBJ2-3	TRBV19
CASSRYLAGVGETQYF	-	TRBJ2-5	TRBV5-4
CATSRGGGTNEKLFF	-	TRBJ1-4	TRBV15
CASSLWTSYNEQFF	-	TRBJ2-1	TRBV7-9